The T cell receptor (beta chain) described here comes from a study of T cell responses to AZD1222 COVID-19 vaccine. For this clone: Its antigen is as yet unknown.

Measured with immunoSEQ multiplex PCR; TCRdb has only the in-frame clones, and not every one. The sample lists 60,000 to 90,000 clones; around nine tenths were seen once. Trimming stripped 4 bases from V and 0 bases from J, with 15 bases between. This CDR3 has 16 amino acids. Germline assignment: CDR1 SGHNT and CDR2 YYREEE (reference sequence). General observations from the study: At study baseline, merely about 6 AZD1222 recipients were seropositive. The study found vaccine-associated CD4 TCRs spanning spike, dominant at 160-218 and 743-854. Two AZD1222 doses significantly raised spike-specific TCR breadth and depth over controls.

The chain has TRBV5-4 and TRBJ2-3; D remains ambiguous. This sequence was found in an adult who received the AZD1222 COVID-19 vaccine. The material was peripheral blood, obtained 28 days after the second AZD1222 dose. The CDR3 nucleotides are TGTGCCAGCAGCCGCGACTTACCCTCTAGCACAGATACGCAGTATTTT. It specifies CASSRDLPSSTDTQYF.